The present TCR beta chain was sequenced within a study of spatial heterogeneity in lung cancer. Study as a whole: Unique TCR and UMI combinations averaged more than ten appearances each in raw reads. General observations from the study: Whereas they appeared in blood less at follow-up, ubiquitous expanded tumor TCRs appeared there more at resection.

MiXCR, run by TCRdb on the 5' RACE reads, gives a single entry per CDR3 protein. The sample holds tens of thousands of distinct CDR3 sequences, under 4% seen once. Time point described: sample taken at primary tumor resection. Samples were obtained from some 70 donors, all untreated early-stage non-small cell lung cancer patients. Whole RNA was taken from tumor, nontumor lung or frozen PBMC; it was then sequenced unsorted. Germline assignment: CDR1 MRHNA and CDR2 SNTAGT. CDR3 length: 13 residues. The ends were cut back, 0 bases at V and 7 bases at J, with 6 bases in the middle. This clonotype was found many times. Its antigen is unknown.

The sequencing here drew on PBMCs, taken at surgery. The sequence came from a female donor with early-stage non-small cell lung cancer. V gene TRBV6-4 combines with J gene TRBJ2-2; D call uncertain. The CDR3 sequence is CASSDSDSGELFF. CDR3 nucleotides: TGTGCCAGCAGTGACTCCGATAGCGGGGAGCTGTTTTTT.